These 12 T cell receptor beta chains were sequenced from one sample in a study of blood T cell repertoires in COVID-19. Assay used: immunoSEQ multiplex PCR; TCRdb lists only in-frame clones, some missing. This table holds about 150,000 clones, approximately 90% found once. The source material was peripheral blood. The receptors were sampled from a man in his fifties who had recovered from COVID-19.

The chain has TRBV2 and TRBJ2-7, with D perhaps matching TRBD1 (6 bases). This CDR3 has 15 amino acids. Germline V gene lookup returns CDR1 SNHLY and CDR2 FYNNEI. Deletions cut 6 bases from V and 0 bases from J, with 15 bases between. The CDR3 spells CASRVRDTYSYEQYF. CDR3 DNA sequence: TGTGCCAGCAGAGTCCGGGACACCTACTCCTACGAGCAGTACTTC.

The chain links TRBV7-3 to TRBJ2-7; tentative D call: TRBD2 (8 bases). V was pared by 4 bases and J by 5 bases, with 15 bases between. Germline V gives CDR1 SGHTA, CDR2 FQGTGA. This CDR3 contains 14 residues. The CDR3 nucleotides are TGTGCCAGCAGCTCGGGGGGGACAGCCCACGAGCAGTACTTC. Protein: CASSSGGTAHEQYF. Full variable domain (missing parts from reference TRBV7-3 and TRBJ2-7): GAGVSQTPSNKVTEKGKYVELRCDPISGHTALYWYRQSLGQGPEFLIYFQGTGAADDSGLPNDRFFAVRPEGSVSTLKIQRTERGDSAVYLCASSSGGTAHEQYFGPGTRLTVT.

This chain connects TRBV12-5 to TRBJ2-3, with 7 bases identical to TRBD2. V lost 4 bases, J lost 0 bases, and 7 bases stayed unmatched. Germline values: CDR1 LGHNT, CDR2 FRNRAP. This CDR3 contains 16 residues. The CDR3 protein is CASGSAGGRSTDTQYF. The DNA for the CDR3 is TGTGCTAGTGGTTCGGCGGGCGGGAGAAGCACAGATACGCAGTATTTT.

CDR3 sequence (DNA): TGTGCCAGCAGCTTAGAGGGCAATTCACCCCTCCACTTT. It specifies CASSLEGNSPLHF. This sequence joins TRBV11-2 and TRBJ1-6; D unresolved. Germline CDR1 reads SGHAT; CDR2 reads FQNNGV. Trimming pared 0 bases from V and 7 bases from J, leaving 4 bases between. The CDR3 runs 13 residues.

This sequence joins TRBV2 and TRBJ2-4, with D possibly being TRBD2 (7 bases). Germline V lookup: CDR1 SNHLY, CDR2 FYNNEI. The CDR3 length is 14 residues. Trimming took off 7 bases at V and 8 bases at J, with 18 bases between the two ends. The CDR3: CASMRGEGFDIQYF. The CDR3 DNA sequence: TGTGCCAGCATGAGGGGGGAGGGTTTCGACATTCAGTACTTC.

The chain employs TRBV27 and TRBJ2-1; 12 nucleotides agree with TRBD2. The germline V gene encodes CDR1 MNHEY and CDR2 SMNVEV (reference sequence). The CDR3 has 15 residues. V shed 6 bases and J 8 bases; nucleotides not matched to a gene: 8. CDR3 protein: CASSLSSGRGDEQFF. The CDR3 DNA is TGTGCCAGCAGCCTATCTAGCGGGAGGGGGGATGAGCAGTTCTTC.

The J gene is TRBJ2-5, the V gene TRBV27, with a tentative D call TRBD2 (6 bases). Trimming shortened V by 5 bases and J by 5 bases, and 18 bases separated the two germline ends. The V gene's germline CDR1 is MNHEY and CDR2 SMNVEV (reference sequence). This CDR3 comprises 15 residues. DNA for the CDR3: TGTGCCAGCAGTGGAGGGAACAGTAAGGGGGAGACCCAGTACTTC. Its translation: CASSGGNSKGETQYF.

The chain has TRBV11-2 and TRBJ2-5, with 8 bases aligning to TRBD2. CDR3 length: 13 amino acids. Germline CDR1 reads SGHAT; CDR2 reads FQNNGV. Trimming removed 5 bases from V and 10 bases from J; junction bases left unmatched: 9. The CDR3 here is CASSPGRGAGQYF. The CDR3 DNA is TGTGCCAGCAGCCCCGGGCGGGGGGCGGGCCAGTACTTC.

The rearrangement links TRBV30 to TRBJ1-2; TRBD1 aligns across 7 bases. Looked up from germline, CDR1 is GTSNPN and CDR2 is SVGIG (reference sequence). The ends lost 5 bases at V and 3 bases at J; junction bases unmatched: 3. CDR3 size: 12 residues. This CDR3 is CAWYRGDYGYTF. The CDR3 coding sequence is TGTGCCTGGTACAGGGGAGACTATGGCTACACCTTC.

CDR3 region: CASSPGTSNEQFF. Written as DNA, the CDR3 is TGCGCCAGCAGTCCCGGGACAAGCAATGAGCAGTTCTTC. This chain uses TRBV23-1 with TRBJ2-1; tentative D call: TRBD1 (6 bases). TRBV23-1 is recorded as an ORF, its role being uncertain. The ends were cut back, 4 bases at V and 6 bases at J, with 10 bases in the middle. The CDR3 contains 13 residues.

V and J are TRBV19 and TRBJ2-7; D perhaps matches TRBD1 (6 bases). The CDR3 is 14 residues long. V was shortened by 1 base and J by 3 bases, with 10 bases between the two germline ends. Looked up from germline, CDR1 is LNHDA and CDR2 is SQIVND (reference sequence). The CDR3 spells CASSIATGLYEQYF. CDR3 DNA sequence: TGTGCCAGTAGTATAGCTACAGGGCTCTACGAGCAGTACTTC. The variable domain in full, with the rest retrieved from reference TRBV19 and TRBJ2-7, is DGGITQSPKYLFRKEGQNVTLSCEQNLNHDAMYWYRQDPGQGLRLIYYSQIVNDFQKGDIAEGYSVSREKKESFPLTVTSAQKNPTAFYLCASSIATGLYEQYFGPGTRLTVT.

The chain carries TRBV6-2 or TRBV6-3 and TRBJ2-1; 7 bases align to TRBD1. V trimming: 5 bases; J trimming: 2 bases; junction bases outside the gene matches: 6. This CDR3 has 15 residues. Germline assignment: CDR1 MNHEY and CDR2 SVGEGT. CDR3 in DNA: TGTGCCAGCAGTCCACAAGGACAGGCCTACAATGAGCAGTTCTTC. Amino acids: CASSPQGQAYNEQFF.